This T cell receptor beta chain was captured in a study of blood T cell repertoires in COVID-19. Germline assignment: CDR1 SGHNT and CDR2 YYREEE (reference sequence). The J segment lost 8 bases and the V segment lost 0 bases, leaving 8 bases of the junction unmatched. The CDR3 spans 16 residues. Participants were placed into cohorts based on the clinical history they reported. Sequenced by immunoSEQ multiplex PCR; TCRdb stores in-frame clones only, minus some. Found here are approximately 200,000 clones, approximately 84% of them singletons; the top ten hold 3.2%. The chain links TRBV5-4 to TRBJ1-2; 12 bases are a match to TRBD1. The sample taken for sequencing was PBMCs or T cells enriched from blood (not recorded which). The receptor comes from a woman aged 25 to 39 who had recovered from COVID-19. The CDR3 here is CASSLGQGQGAHGYTF. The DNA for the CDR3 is TGTGCCAGCAGCTTGGGCCAGGGACAGGGGGCGCACGGCTACACCTTC.